The rows below give T cell receptor beta chains drawn from one sample of a study of T-cell reconstitution after alpha-beta-depleted transplantation in children. TCRdb analysed the PCR reads with MiXCR anew, one entry per CDR3 protein. Of about 640,000 distinct CDR3 sequences in the sample, under 15% are singletons; the top ten hold 2.2%. This specimen consisted of PBMCs, mostly from graft donor cells, obtained 360 days after TCRalphabeta/CD19-depleted stem cell transplant. Receptor source: a male patient younger than 18 who had a stem cell transplant for acute myeloid leukemia, so the T cells may come from the graft donor. Each CDR3 is given with its conserved first and last residue. The D gene is left open where the match is weak. The listing skips clone size in some rows; elsewhere it reads once, few, many or a size class.

D: .
J: TRBJ2-2
size: many
V: TRBV7-2
length: 14
CDR3: CASSSFEGSGELFF
DNA: TGTGCCAGCAGTTCATTCGAGGGCTCCGGGGAGCTGTTTTTT

D: .
J: TRBJ2-5
size: many
V: TRBV9
length: 13
CDR3: CASSVGQEETQYF
DNA: TGTGCCAGCAGCGTAGGACAGGAAGAGACCCAGTACTTC

D: .
J: TRBJ2-1
size: many
V: TRBV25-1
length: 13
CDR3: CASSELADNEQFF
DNA: TGTGCCAGCAGTGAATTGGCCGACAATGAGCAGTTCTTC

D: .
J: TRBJ2-7
size: few
V: TRBV28
length: 11
CDR3: CASSLTGEQYF
DNA: TGTGCCAGCAGTCTCACAGGGGAGCAGTACTTC

D: .
J: TRBJ2-7
size: .
V: TRBV6-1
length: 14
CDR3: CASNTTESSYEQYF
DNA: TGTGCCAGCAATACGACCGAGAGCTCCTACGAGCAGTACTTC

D: TRBD2
J: TRBJ2-2
size: few
V: TRBV4-1
length: 22
CDR3: CASSQPPWSISGSQYNTGELFF
DNA: TGCGCCAGCAGCCAACCACCCTGGTCGATTAGCGGGTCCCAGTATAACACCGGGGAGCTGTTTTTT

D: .
J: TRBJ2-1
size: .
V: TRBV5-1
length: 14
CDR3: CASSLTAGYNEQFF
DNA: TGCGCCAGCAGCCTAACGGCAGGGTACAATGAGCAGTTCTTC

D: TRBD2
J: TRBJ2-1
size: .
V: TRBV9
length: 17
CDR3: CASSVIPSGDSYNEQFF
DNA: TGTGCCAGCAGCGTAATCCCTAGCGGTGACTCCTACAATGAGCAGTTCTTC

D: TRBD1
J: TRBJ2-7
size: .
V: TRBV20-1
length: 18
CDR3: CSAAFLVTDRVFPYEQYF
DNA: TGCAGTGCTGCATTTCTAGTCACCGACAGGGTATTCCCCTACGAGCAGTACTTC

D: TRBD1
J: TRBJ2-3
size: .
V: TRBV12-3/TRBV12-4
length: 16
CDR3: CASRPSRGTGYETQYF
DNA: TGTGCCAGCAGACCTTCCCGGGGGACAGGGTATGAAACGCAGTATTTT

D: .
J: TRBJ2-7
size: few
V: TRBV5-1
length: 13
CDR3: CASSLVGVREQYF
DNA: TGCGCCAGCAGCTTGGTAGGAGTAAGGGAGCAGTACTTC

D: .
J: TRBJ1-3
size: .
V: TRBV14
length: 15
CDR3: CASSPGLSAGNTIYF
DNA: TGTGCCAGCAGCCCCGGACTCTCGGCGGGAAACACCATATATTTT

D: TRBD2
J: TRBJ2-1
size: few
V: TRBV7-3
length: 17
CDR3: CASSARPGLAPHNEQFF
DNA: TGTGCCAGCAGCGCCCGTCCGGGACTAGCACCTCACAATGAGCAGTTCTTC

D: TRBD2
J: TRBJ2-7
size: many
V: TRBV28
length: 13
CDR3: CASSGLAPYEQYF
DNA: TGTGCCAGCAGTGGACTAGCGCCCTACGAGCAGTACTTC

D: .
J: TRBJ2-7
size: .
V: TRBV30
length: 11
CDR3: CAWSVGPEQYF
DNA: TGTGCCTGGAGTGTGGGGCCAGAGCAGTACTTC

D: .
J: TRBJ2-1
size: many
V: TRBV5-1
length: 13
CDR3: CASSLGVGDEQFF
DNA: TGCGCCAGCAGCTTGGGGGTTGGGGATGAGCAGTTCTTC

D: TRBD2
J: TRBJ2-1
size: many
V: TRBV27
length: 14
CDR3: CASSFGTSGIEQFF
DNA: TGTGCCAGCAGTTTCGGGACTAGCGGGATTGAGCAGTTCTTC

D: TRBD2
J: TRBJ2-1
size: few
V: TRBV28
length: 18
CDR3: CASSLWGGSLGSYNEQFF
DNA: TGTGCCAGCAGTTTATGGGGCGGGAGTCTTGGCTCCTACAATGAGCAGTTCTTC

D: .
J: TRBJ2-3
size: few
V: TRBV20-1
length: 17
CDR3: CSASAPTSTASTDTQYF
DNA: TGCAGTGCTAGTGCGCCCACTAGCACCGCTAGCACAGATACGCAGTATTTT

D: .
J: TRBJ1-5
size: few
V: TRBV20-1
length: 13
CDR3: CSALLDSNQPQHF
DNA: TGCAGTGCTCTCCTAGATAGCAATCAGCCCCAGCATTTT

D: TRBD1
J: TRBJ1-3
size: many
V: TRBV29-1
length: 13
CDR3: CSVEDRGGNTIYF
DNA: TGCAGCGTCGAGGACAGGGGTGGAAACACCATATATTTT

D: .
J: TRBJ2-1
size: few
V: TRBV13
length: 16
CDR3: CASSLLQLGSYNEQFF
DNA: TGTGCCAGCAGCCTCTTACAACTTGGGTCCTACAATGAGCAGTTCTTC

D: .
J: TRBJ1-2
size: few
V: TRBV18
length: 13
CDR3: CASSPEAYYGYTF
DNA: TGTGCCAGCTCACCAGAGGCTTACTATGGCTACACCTTC

D: .
J: TRBJ2-4
size: many
V: TRBV6-2/TRBV6-3
length: 12
CDR3: CASSYLGNIQYF
DNA: TGTGCCAGCAGTTACCTAGGAAACATTCAGTACTTC

D: .
J: TRBJ2-7
size: .
V: TRBV7-8
length: 13
CDR3: CASSDDSSYEQYF
DNA: TGTGCCAGCAGCGACGACAGTTCCTACGAGCAGTACTTC

D: TRBD2
J: TRBJ2-2
size: many
V: TRBV27
length: 18
CDR3: CASRRLAGGPWGTGELFF
DNA: TGTGCCAGCAGACGACTAGCGGGAGGGCCATGGGGCACCGGGGAGCTGTTTTTT

D: TRBD2
J: TRBJ2-3
size: few
V: TRBV12-3/TRBV12-4
length: 19
CDR3: CASSLFGTSGRSSTDTQYF
DNA: TGTGCCAGCAGTTTATTCGGGACTAGCGGGAGATCTAGCACAGATACGCAGTATTTT